A few counts support the clone carrying this TCR beta chain. Its matching antigen is unknown. The CDR3 consists of 16 residues. CDR1 MDHEN and CDR2 SYDVKM come from the germline V gene. The V and J ends lost 5 bases and 0 bases respectively, with 14 bases between them. TCR beta CDR3 regions were amplified from RNA. The TCR CDR3 was amplified in a first-round RT-PCR using the HTBI primer set. TCRdb ran MiXCR on the multiplex PCR reads and lists one entry per CDR3 protein. In the table there are hundreds of thousands of distinct CDR3 sequences, nearly 15% of which are singletons. This entry is derived from a study of T cells in Graves' hyperthyroidism and ophthalmopathy. Study-wide points: Before onset, by a median of approximately 5.9 months, the model predicted ophthalmopathy. Expanded thyroid clonotypes (above 0.001) were mostly also found in blood.

Based on clinical symptoms, serum thyroxine and TRAb, thyroid ultrasound and orbital computed tomography, diagnoses were reached. V and J are TRBV28 and TRBJ2-1, with D unclear. Material for sequencing was blood. The TCR was taken from an older woman with Graves' ophthalmopathy. The CDR3 DNA reads TGTGCCAGCAGTAGCTTAGCACCGAGCTCCTACAATGAGCAGTTCTTC. It codes for CASSSLAPSSYNEQFF. Looking up the rest from reference TRBV28 and TRBJ2-1 gives the full variable domain: DVKVTQSSRYLVKRTGEKVFLECVQDMDHENMFWYRQDPGLGLRLIYFSYDVKMKEKGDIPEGYSVSREKKERFSLILESASTNQTSMYLCASSSLAPSSYNEQFFGPGTRLTVL.